The clone carrying this TCR beta chain was seen at least ten times. Its specificity is not known. These data originate in a study of T cells after yellow fever vaccination. Broader study findings: Weaker, the secondary response had a peak occurring faster, on day 5 versus 15. Once the booster was given, most primary-vaccination clones reappeared, at about 96% for CD4 and more than 85% for CD8.

After removal of 2 bases from V and 3 bases from J, the junction contained 4 bases not matched to a gene. Germline values: CDR1 SGHDT, CDR2 YYEEEE. The CDR3 is 15 amino acids. A 5'RACE template-switching step, the method used to make TCR cDNA, added a universal primer site and UMIs. TCRdb itself ran the 5' RACE reads through MiXCR, one entry per CDR3 protein. The sample yields more than 350,000 distinct CDR3 sequences, roughly 10% seen once. Sample: PBMCs, taken on the day of the first yellow fever vaccination. The sequence was obtained from a man in his late teens or twenties who received the YFV17D yellow fever vaccine. V and J are TRBV5-6 and TRBJ2-3, with 9 nucleotides matching TRBD2. CDR3 in amino acids: CASSFRGGATDTQYF. The CDR3, as DNA: TGTGCCAGCAGCTTCCGCGGGGGGGCGACAGATACGCAGTATTTT.